Below are 28 T cell receptor beta chains sequenced from a single sample in a study of T cells in Graves' hyperthyroidism and ophthalmopathy. Amplification of TCR beta CDR3 regions used RNA as the template. The TCR CDR3 was amplified in a first-round RT-PCR using the HTBI primer set. TCRdb reprocessed the multiplex PCR reads via MiXCR and lists one record per CDR3 protein. The profile shows about 840,000 distinct CDR3 sequences, roughly 40% of them singletons. The specimen sequenced was blood. These TCRs come from a man between 18 and 29 years old with Graves' hyperthyroidism.

The J gene is TRBJ2-1, the V gene TRBV5-1, with TRBD1 as a possible D gene (5 bases). Germline CDR1 reads SGHRS; CDR2 reads YFSETQ. Trimming took 7 bases from V and 8 from J, leaving 19 bases between them. CDR3 length: 14 residues. As DNA, the CDR3 is TGCGCCAGCGAGGAGTATCAGGGCAGCGATGAGCAGTTCTTC. It codes for CASEEYQGSDEQFF.

This rearrangement joins TRBV2 to TRBJ1-1; 7 nucleotides match TRBD1. Trimming removed 5 bases from V and 6 bases from J; junction bases left unmatched: 12. From germline, CDR1 is SNHLY and CDR2 FYNNEI. The CDR3 sequence is 15 residues long. The DNA for the CDR3 is TGTGCCAGCAGTAAAGGGGACAGCGTTAACGCTGAAGCTTTCTTT. Translation gives CASSKGDSVNAEAFF.

This chain uses TRBV20-1 with TRBJ2-5, with unresolved D. The length of the CDR3 is 13 residues. The germline CDR1 and CDR2 sequences are DFQATT and SNEGSKA (reference sequence). Written as DNA, the CDR3 is TGCAGCCCCTTAAGGGCCCGGGAAGAGACCCAGTACTTC. Translation gives CSPLRAREETQYF.

The chain recombines TRBV2 with TRBJ1-1; D is unclear. V was pared by 9 bases and J by 3 bases, with 17 bases between. The CDR3 is made up of 14 amino acids. Germline CDR1 reads SNHLY; CDR2 reads FYNNEI. CDR3: CASFRFVGDTEAFF. Written as DNA, the CDR3 is TGTGCCAGTTTCCGTTTTGTCGGGGACACTGAAGCTTTCTTT.

The gene calls are TRBV2 and TRBJ2-7; D call uncertain. V lost 5 bases and J 3 bases, leaving 11 bases between the germline ends. The CDR3 consists of 13 residues. CDR1 is SNHLY, CDR2 FYNNEI, per germline. CDR3 sequence: CASSYDDNYEQYF. CDR3 nucleotides: TGTGCCAGCAGTTACGATGACAACTACGAGCAGTACTTC.

The chain uses TRBV13 and TRBJ1-1, with TRBD1 identical over 8 bases. Germline CDR1 and CDR2: PRHDT and FYEKMQ (reference sequence). The J segment lost 7 bases and the V segment lost 4 bases, leaving 2 bases of the junction unmatched. The CDR3 covers 12 residues. The CDR3 region is CASSSGGDEAFF. The DNA for the CDR3 is TGTGCCAGCAGCTCAGGGGGCGATGAAGCTTTCTTT.

The chain carries TRBV10-3 and TRBJ2-6; a possible D gene is TRBD1 (6 bases). With 3 bases removed from V and 4 bases from J, the gap between germline ends came to 16 bases. The CDR3 extends over 17 amino acids. Germline CDR1 reads ENHRY; CDR2 reads SYGVKD. The CDR3 coding sequence is TGTGCCATCAGTGATCGACAGGTGGACTCCGGGGCCAACGTCCTGACTTTC. The encoded protein is CAISDRQVDSGANVLTF.

In this sample, this clonotype turned up a few times. The J gene is TRBJ1-2, the V gene TRBV4-1, with TRBD1 identical over 9 bases. The V segment lost 4 bases and the J segment 3 bases; nucleotides outside the gene matches: 6. CDR3 size: 15 residues. Germline CDR1 MGHRA, CDR2 YSYEKL. Written as DNA, the CDR3 is TGCGCCAGCAGCCGGGAACAGGGGGCAGACTATGGCTACACCTTC. Its protein product is CASSREQGADYGYTF.

This clonotype occurred many times. The rearrangement uses TRBV20-1 and TRBJ2-7, with 10 bases matching TRBD1. The germline V gene encodes CDR1 DFQATT and CDR2 SNEGSKA (reference sequence). This CDR3 comprises 13 residues. The CDR3 spells CSTNWDRGYEQYF. The CDR3 DNA is TGCAGCACAAACTGGGACAGGGGCTACGAGCAGTACTTC.

This clonotype was counted many times. The chain links TRBV12-3 or TRBV12-4 to TRBJ1-4; D is perhaps TRBD1 (6 bases). The V end lost 6 bases, the J end lost 8 bases, and 10 bases lay between the germline ends. The CDR3 runs 12 residues. The CDR3 DNA reads TGTGCCAGCAGGGGGGCGGGGGAAAAACTGTTTTTT. It is translated as CASRGAGEKLFF.

The rearrangement links TRBV27 to TRBJ1-2, with D possibly TRBD1 on 5 matching bases. The CDR3 is 13 amino acids. V shed 4 bases and J shed 2 bases, with 8 bases lying between them. Per germline, CDR1 MNHEY and CDR2 SMNVEV (reference sequence). In nucleotides, the CDR3 is TGTGCCAGCAGTTGGGGACCGAACTATGGCTACACCTTC. It translates to CASSWGPNYGYTF.

This clonotype was seen a handful of times. CDR3: CASSFRDKAYEQYF. The CDR3 bases are TGTGCCAGCAGCTTCCGGGACAAGGCCTACGAGCAGTACTTC. This chain connects TRBV11-2 to TRBJ2-7; maybe TRBD1 (6 bases). Trimming shortened V by 3 bases and J by 2 bases, and 11 bases separated the two germline ends. This CDR3 has 14 amino acids. Germline CDR1 is SGHAT and CDR2 is FQNNGV.

The chain recombines TRBV24-1 with TRBJ1-2; no clear D gene. The V and J ends lost 7 bases and 5 bases respectively, with 16 bases between them. The CDR3 is 14 amino acids. In germline, CDR1 is KGHDR, CDR2 SFDVKD. CDR3 bases: TGTGCCACCAGCGAGAATAGCGGGCGTTATGGCTACACCTTC. Translating it yields CATSENSGRYGYTF.

As for this clonotype: A much larger clone sits a single nucleotide away, making a read error possible. This chain joins TRBV2 and TRBJ1-2; D is perhaps TRBD1 (5 bases). Trimming took off 4 bases at V and 4 bases at J, with 13 bases between the two ends. There are 14 residues in the CDR3. The V gene's germline CDR1 is SNHLY and CDR2 FYNNEI. CDR3 amino acids: CASSVARQTYGYTF. CDR3 sequence (DNA): TGTGCCAGCAGTGTAGCGCGACAGACCTATGGCTACACCTTC.

This sequence joins TRBV19 and TRBJ2-7; the D is unclear. The CDR3 covers 15 residues. Trimming removed 3 bases at V and 0 bases at J, with 12 bases between. Per germline, CDR1 LNHDA and CDR2 SQIVND (reference sequence). DNA for the CDR3: TGTGCCAGTAGTATGATGGTGGGAAGCTCCTACGAGCAGTACTTC. It is translated as CASSMMVGSSYEQYF. The full variable domain, in which reference TRBV19 and TRBJ2-7 provide the parts outside the CDR3, is DGGITQSPKYLFRKEGQNVTLSCEQNLNHDAMYWYRQDPGQGLRLIYYSQIVNDFQKGDIAEGYSVSREKKESFPLTVTSAQKNPTAFYLCASSMMVGSSYEQYFGPGTRLTVT.

The chain links TRBV3-1 to TRBJ1-1; D is unclear. The germline V gene has CDR1 LGHDT and CDR2 YNNKEL (reference sequence). The V end was cut by 1 base, the J end by 4 bases, with 10 bases between. The CDR3 length is 14 residues. The CDR3 is CASSQAQWGTEAFF. DNA for the CDR3: TGTGCCAGCAGCCAAGCGCAATGGGGCACTGAAGCTTTCTTT.

This clonotype was observed many times. The V and J genes are TRBV7-9 and TRBJ2-5; the D is unclear. The V gene lost 0 bases and the J gene lost 4 bases, with 9 bases spanning the gap. Per the germline V gene, CDR1 is SEHNR and CDR2 is FQNEAQ (reference sequence). The CDR3 is made up of 14 amino acids. CDR3 sequence: CASSLAQRRETQYF. The CDR3 nucleotides are TGTGCCAGCAGCTTAGCACAGCGACGAGAGACCCAGTACTTC.

This clonotype was observed at least ten times. The CDR3 loop is CASPVFPNYGYTF. The CDR3 coding sequence is TGTGCCAGCCCTGTATTCCCTAACTATGGCTACACCTTC. The chain couples TRBV9 to TRBJ1-2; D is undetermined. The V end lost 7 bases, the J end lost 0 bases, and 10 bases lay between the germline ends. This CDR3 is 13 amino acids long. Germline V CDR1 and CDR2: SGDLS, YYNGEE.

The table lists this clonotype with many counts. The rearrangement joins TRBV29-1 to TRBJ2-5; D may correspond to TRBD1 or TRBD2 (5 bases each). Germline CDR1 reads SQVTM; CDR2 reads ANQGSEA. Trimming took 3 bases from V and 5 from J, leaving 13 bases between them. The CDR3 runs to 13 residues. CDR3 amino acids: CSVDGGMGETQYF. CDR3 DNA: TGCAGCGTTGATGGGGGAATGGGGGAGACCCAGTACTTC.

The V call is TRBV15, the J call TRBJ2-5, with TRBD2 matching over 12 bases. Germline CDR1 and CDR2: LNHNV and YYDKDF (reference sequence). V lost 3 bases, J lost 4 bases, and 6 bases stayed unmatched. The CDR3 consists of 16 residues. The CDR3 DNA sequence: TGTGCCACCAGCAGCTGGGGGGGACTAGCGGGAGAGACCCAGTACTTC. As protein: CATSSWGGLAGETQYF.

The V and J genes are TRBV19 and TRBJ1-5; 9 nucleotides align to TRBD1. CDR1 is LNHDA and CDR2 is SQIVND in the germline V gene (reference sequence). The CDR3 contains 18 residues. V trimming: 5 bases; J trimming: 3 bases; junction bases outside the gene matches: 14. CDR3: CASSVQLGQGKDNQPQHF. The CDR3, as DNA: TGTGCCAGTAGTGTTCAACTGGGACAGGGAAAGGACAATCAGCCCCAGCATTTT.

The rearrangement links TRBV12-3 or TRBV12-4 to TRBJ2-7; D may be TRBD2 (6 bases). This CDR3 is built from 14 residues. V lost 3 bases and J 7 bases, leaving 16 bases between the germline ends. DNA of the CDR3: TGTGCCAGCAGTTTGGGGGGAGTAGGTGCTGAGCAGTACTTC. As protein: CASSLGGVGAEQYF.

Comment on this clonotype: This may arise from a read error, as a much more abundant clone is one base away. The chain is built from TRBV6-5 and TRBJ1-5, with D perhaps matching TRBD1 (6 bases). The CDR3 extends over 13 amino acids. Germline CDR1 MNHEY, CDR2 SVGAGI. The CDR3 region is CASRQGHHQPRHF. The DNA of the CDR3 is TGTGCCAGCAGACAGGGACATCACCAGCCCCGGCATTTT.

As regards this clonotype: Mismatch with germline at one junction end may stem from a read error. This chain joins TRBV19 and TRBJ1-2, with a weak D call TRBD1 (5 bases). Germline values: CDR1 LNHDA, CDR2 SQIVND (reference sequence). The CDR3 covers 16 residues. DNA of the CDR3: TGTGCCAGCAGTACCCTTGATCTGGGGGTGAGGTATGGCTACACCTTC. It specifies CASSTLDLGVRYGYTF.

For this clonotype: Mismatch with germline at one junction end may stem from a read error. Here the CDR3 reads CASNLQGLVSTEAFF. In nucleotides, the CDR3 is TGTGCCAGCAACCTACAGGGTTTGGTTAGCACTGAAGCTTTCTTC. The rearrangement uses TRBV5-1 and TRBJ1-1; weak D call: TRBD1 (6 bases). CDR1 and CDR2 from the germline V gene are SGHRS and YFSETQ. The length of the CDR3 is 15 residues.

The chain uses TRBV5-5 and TRBJ1-4; D remains unclear. The CDR3 consists of 15 residues. CDR1 and CDR2 (germline): SGHKS, YYEKEE (reference sequence). V lost 2 bases and J lost 0, with 8 bases in between. In DNA form, the CDR3 reads TGTGCCAGCAGCTTCCTCCCCGCAACTAATGAAAAACTGTTTTTT. Translated: CASSFLPATNEKLFF.

Note on this clonotype: The CDR3 carries no conserved terminal phenylalanine or tryptophan, so it likely arises from a read error. V and J are TRBV6-5 and TRBJ2-5, with 7 positions matching TRBD2. The CDR3 length is 14 residues. Trimming removed 4 bases from V and 3 bases from J; junction bases left unmatched: 5. Germline CDR1 and CDR2: MNHEY and SVGAGI. Here the CDR3 DNA reads TGTGCCAGCAGTTCCGGGACTATGAAAGAGACCCAGTACCTC. It is translated as CASSSGTMKETQYL.

This clonotype was picked up many times. The genes are TRBV9 and TRBJ1-1; 9 positions agree with TRBD1. This CDR3 spans 15 amino acids. The germline CDR1 and CDR2 sequences are SGDLS and YYNGEE. Germline trimming cut 4 bases from V and 3 bases from J; bases unmatched to any gene: 7. The CDR3 loop reads CASSPRQGEYTEAFF. The CDR3 DNA sequence: TGTGCCAGCAGCCCACGACAGGGGGAGTACACTGAAGCTTTCTTT.